One sample yielded the 10 T cell receptor beta chains listed below, sequenced in a study of cytomegalovirus exposure and HLA in healthy donors. Sequenced by immunoSEQ multiplex PCR; TCRdb stores in-frame clones only, minus some. The sample shows 200,000 or so clones, roughly 91% of them seen only once. Sequenced input: PBMCs. These TCRs come from a woman between 18 and 29 years old in good health and CMV-seropositive.

This clone was counted only a few times. The chain uses TRBV6-1 and TRBJ1-1; TRBD1 aligns across 8 bases. Trimming took 6 bases from V and 1 from J; bases not matched to a gene: 4. CDR1 is MNHNS and CDR2 is SASEGT in the germline V gene. The CDR3 runs to 14 residues. The CDR3 sequence: CASREGQANTEAFF. The DNA of the CDR3 is TGTGCCAGCAGGGAGGGACAGGCGAACACTGAAGCTTTCTTT.

This sequence joins TRBV28 and TRBJ2-7; 8 nucleotides match TRBD2. CDR3 length: 15 residues. Germline CDR1 is MDHEN and CDR2 is SYDVKM. V dropped 6 bases and J dropped 0; count of bases not matched to a gene: 7. DNA for the CDR3: TGTGCCAGCAGCGAACTAGCGGCGTCCTCCTACGAGCAGTACTTC. Encoded protein: CASSELAASSYEQYF.

This chain links TRBV9 with TRBJ2-7; 8 bases line up with TRBD2. The germline V gene encodes CDR1 SGDLS and CDR2 YYNGEE. V was pared by 0 bases and J by 0 bases, with 2 bases of the junction left unmatched. The CDR3 length is 15 residues. CDR3 residues: CASSVGLAGSYEQYF. In DNA form, the CDR3 reads TGTGCCAGCAGCGTAGGTCTAGCGGGCTCCTACGAGCAGTACTTC.

The chain employs TRBV10-2 and TRBJ2-1; tentatively, D is TRBD1 (6 bases). The CDR3 is made up of 13 amino acids. Trimming removed 4 bases at V and 8 bases at J, with 12 bases between. Germline CDR1 WSHSY, CDR2 SAAADI. CDR3 residues: CASSATRGDEQFF. CDR3 DNA sequence: TGCGCCAGCAGTGCGACCAGGGGAGATGAGCAGTTCTTC.

The chain uses TRBV30 and TRBJ1-1, with D perhaps TRBD1 (5 bases). The V end lost 4 bases, the J end lost 0 bases, and 9 bases lay between the germline ends. Germline V lookup: CDR1 GTSNPN, CDR2 SVGIG (reference sequence). The CDR3 loop spans 13 amino acids. CDR3 sequence (DNA): TGTGCCTGGACAAACAGGATGAACACTGAAGCTTTCTTT. This sequence encodes CAWTNRMNTEAFF.

This chain uses TRBV10-3 with TRBJ2-7, with D possibly being TRBD1 (6 bases). The CDR3 totals 14 residues. Germline V gene lookup returns CDR1 ENHRY and CDR2 SYGVKD. The V gene lost 4 bases and the J gene lost 1 base, with 11 bases spanning the gap. The CDR3 reads CAISGNRASYEQYF. DNA of the CDR3: TGTGCCATCAGTGGTAACAGGGCATCCTACGAGCAGTACTTC.

The chain couples TRBV7-9 to TRBJ2-3, with TRBD1 identical over 9 bases. Trimming took 3 bases from V and 0 from J; bases not matched to a gene: 4. This CDR3 contains 16 residues. CDR1 SEHNR and CDR2 FQNEAQ come from the germline V gene (reference sequence). The CDR3 coding sequence is TGTGCCAGCAGCTTGGGGGGACAGGGAAGCACAGATACGCAGTATTTT. Translating it yields CASSLGGQGSTDTQYF.

V and J are TRBV5-4 and TRBJ2-7, with TRBD2 matching over 11 bases. The CDR3 consists of 16 residues. Germline CDR1 is SGHNT and CDR2 is YYREEE (reference sequence). V dropped 4 bases and J dropped 3; count of bases not matched to a gene: 9. Here the CDR3 reads CASSRGGTSGSYEQYF. Here the CDR3 DNA reads TGTGCCAGCAGCCGGGGGGGGACTAGCGGCAGCTACGAGCAGTACTTC. The full variable domain, rest sourced from reference TRBV5-4 and TRBJ2-7, is ETGVTQSPTHLIKTRGQQVTLRCSSQSGHNTVSWYQQALGQGPQFIFQYYREEENGRGNFPPRFSGLQFPNYSSELNVNALELDDSALYLCASSRGGTSGSYEQYFGPGTRLTVT.

The V and J genes are TRBV2 and TRBJ2-7; weak D call: TRBD2 (5 bases). V lost 6 bases to trimming and J lost 1 base, with 13 bases between them. The germline gives CDR1 SNHLY, CDR2 FYNNEI. CDR3 size: 14 residues. The CDR3 here is CASRPTEGSYEQYF. The CDR3 nucleotides are TGTGCCAGCAGGCCAACCGAGGGATCCTACGAGCAGTACTTC.

The genes are TRBV6-5 and TRBJ1-2, with 10 bases lining up with TRBD1. V dropped 0 bases and J dropped 5; count of bases not matched to a gene: 6. Germline V gene data show CDR1 as MNHEY and CDR2 as SVGAGI. The CDR3 consists of 16 residues. The CDR3 loop reads CASSYSRDRGWYGYTF. The CDR3 DNA follows: TGTGCCAGCAGTTACTCGAGGGACAGGGGATGGTATGGCTACACCTTC.